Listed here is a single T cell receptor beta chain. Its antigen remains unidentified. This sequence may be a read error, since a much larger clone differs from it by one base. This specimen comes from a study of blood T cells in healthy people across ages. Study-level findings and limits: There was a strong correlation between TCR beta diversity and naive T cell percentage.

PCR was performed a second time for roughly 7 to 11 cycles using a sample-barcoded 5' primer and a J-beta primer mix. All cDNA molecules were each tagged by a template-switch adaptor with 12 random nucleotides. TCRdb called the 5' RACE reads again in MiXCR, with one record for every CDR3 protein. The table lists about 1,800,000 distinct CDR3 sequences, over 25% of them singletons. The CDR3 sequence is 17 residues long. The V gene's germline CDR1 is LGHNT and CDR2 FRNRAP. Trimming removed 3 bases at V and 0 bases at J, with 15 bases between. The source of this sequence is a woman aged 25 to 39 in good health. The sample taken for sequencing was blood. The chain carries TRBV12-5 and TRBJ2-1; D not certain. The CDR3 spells CASGFFPAEISYNEQFF. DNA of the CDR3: TGTGCTAGTGGTTTCTTCCCCGCAGAAATCTCCTACAATGAGCAGTTCTTC.